The entry below gives a single TCR beta chain sequence along with its context. The antigen remains unidentified. This sample was included in a study of monozygotic twins with inflammatory bowel disease. Template switching introduced UMIs that contain a 6-nucleotide sample barcode. Following a re-call of the 5' RACE reads, TCRdb has one entry per CDR3 protein and lacks DNA. Its listing shows roughly 150,000 distinct CDR3 sequences. CDR3 size: 15 residues. The germline gives CDR1 SGHRS, CDR2 YFSETQ. Study results and caveats: Twins with IBD were found to have lower TCRbeta diversity (inverse Simpson) than healthy co-twins.

V gene TRBV5-1 combines with J gene TRBJ2-7; the TCRdb D gene call, TRBD1, has no DNA to confirm it. Sample: blood. This clonotype was obtained from a human donor with ulcerative colitis or Crohn's disease, or a healthy co-twin of an affected twin (not recorded which). The CDR3 spells CASSLDPGGAYEQYF.